Described below is a single T cell receptor (beta chain) sequence and its context. What it binds is unknown. Trimming removed 8 bases from V and 5 bases from J; junction bases left unmatched: 3. The CDR3 has 12 residues. CDR1 and CDR2 from the germline V gene are SNHLY and FYNNEI. The data are from a study of T cell repertoires in cytomegalovirus infection. Regarding the study as a whole: Dominant in the ex vivo response were TCR beta clonotypes restricted by HLA-C and specific for CMV.

TCRdb reprocessed the reads via MiXCR and lists one record per CDR3 protein. The table has 680,000 or so distinct CDR3 sequences, around a third seen once. The chain couples TRBV2 to TRBJ2-5; 9 bases line up with TRBD2. This receptor was obtained from a human donor in good health (CMV status not recorded). Some clones in this sample may be carry-over from other donors' samples. The sequencing here drew on cultured PBMCs, taken from culture after CMV antigen stimulation. The CDR3 region has the DNA TGTGCCAGCGGGACTAGCCGGGAGACCCAGTACTTC. Translation: CASGTSRETQYF. Combining the CDR3 with reference TRBV2 and TRBJ2-5 gives the whole variable domain EPEVTQTPSHQVTQMGQEVILRCVPISNHLYFYWYRQILGQKVEFLVSFYNNEISEKSEIFDDQFSVERPDGSNFTLKIRSTKLEDSAMYFCASGTSRETQYFGPGTRLLVL.